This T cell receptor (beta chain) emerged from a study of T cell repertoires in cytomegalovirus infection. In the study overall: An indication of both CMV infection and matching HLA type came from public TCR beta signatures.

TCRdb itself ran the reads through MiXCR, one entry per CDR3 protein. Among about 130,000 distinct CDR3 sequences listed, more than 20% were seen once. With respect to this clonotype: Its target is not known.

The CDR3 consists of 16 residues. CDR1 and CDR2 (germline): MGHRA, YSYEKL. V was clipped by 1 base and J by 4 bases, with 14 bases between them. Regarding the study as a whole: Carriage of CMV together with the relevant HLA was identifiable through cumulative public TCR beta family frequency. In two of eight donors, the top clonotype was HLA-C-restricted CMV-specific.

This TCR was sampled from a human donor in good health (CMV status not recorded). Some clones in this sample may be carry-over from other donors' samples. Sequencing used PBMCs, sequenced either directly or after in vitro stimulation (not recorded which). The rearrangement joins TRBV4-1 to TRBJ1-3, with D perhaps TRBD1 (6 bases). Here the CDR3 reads CASSQGNRATGNTIYF. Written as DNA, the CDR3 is TGCGCCAGCAGCCAAGGGAACAGGGCAACCGGAAACACCATATATTTT.